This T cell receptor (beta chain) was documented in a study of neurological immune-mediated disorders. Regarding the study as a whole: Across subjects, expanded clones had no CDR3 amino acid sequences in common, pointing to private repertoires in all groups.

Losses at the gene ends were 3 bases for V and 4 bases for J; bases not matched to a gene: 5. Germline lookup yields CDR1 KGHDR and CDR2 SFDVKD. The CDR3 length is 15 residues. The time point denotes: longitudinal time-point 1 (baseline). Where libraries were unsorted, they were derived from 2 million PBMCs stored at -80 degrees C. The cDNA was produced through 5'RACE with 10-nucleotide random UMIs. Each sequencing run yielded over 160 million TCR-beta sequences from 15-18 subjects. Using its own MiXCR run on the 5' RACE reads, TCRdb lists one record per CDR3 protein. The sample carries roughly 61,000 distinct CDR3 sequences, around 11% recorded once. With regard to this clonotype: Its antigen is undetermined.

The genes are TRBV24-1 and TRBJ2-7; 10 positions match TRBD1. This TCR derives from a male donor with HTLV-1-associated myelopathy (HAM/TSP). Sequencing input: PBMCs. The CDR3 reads CATSDPGTGVYEQYF. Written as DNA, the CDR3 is TGTGCCACCAGTGATCCCGGGACAGGGGTTTACGAGCAGTACTTC.